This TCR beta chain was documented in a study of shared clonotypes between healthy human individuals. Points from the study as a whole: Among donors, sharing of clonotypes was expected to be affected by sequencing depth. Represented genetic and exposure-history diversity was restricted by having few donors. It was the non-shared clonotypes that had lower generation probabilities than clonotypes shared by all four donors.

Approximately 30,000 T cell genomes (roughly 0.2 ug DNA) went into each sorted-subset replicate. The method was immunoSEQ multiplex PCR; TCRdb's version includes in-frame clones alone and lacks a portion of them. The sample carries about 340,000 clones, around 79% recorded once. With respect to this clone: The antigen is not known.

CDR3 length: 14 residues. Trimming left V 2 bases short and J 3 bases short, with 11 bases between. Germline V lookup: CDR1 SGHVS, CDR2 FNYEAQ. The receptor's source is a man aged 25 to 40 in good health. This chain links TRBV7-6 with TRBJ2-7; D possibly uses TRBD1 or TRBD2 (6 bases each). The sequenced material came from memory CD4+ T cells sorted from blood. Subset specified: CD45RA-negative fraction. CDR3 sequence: CASSLRGGIYEQYF. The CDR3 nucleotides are TGTGCCAGCAGCTTAAGAGGGGGGATCTACGAGCAGTACTTC.